This T cell receptor (beta chain) was captured in a study of T cells in Graves' hyperthyroidism and ophthalmopathy. Study-wide results and caveats: Most expanded thyroid clonotypes above 0.001 recurred in blood.

The length of the CDR3 is 15 residues. Per the germline V gene, CDR1 is MNHNS and CDR2 is SASEGT. V was pared by 6 bases and J by 0 bases, with 12 bases between. Diagnoses rested on clinical symptoms, serum thyroxine and TRAb, thyroid ultrasound and orbital computed tomography. The authors obtained PBMCs from more than 8 ml of fresh peripheral blood. Remarks on this clonotype: As yet, its antigen is unknown. A much larger clone differs by one base, so this may be a read error.

From RNA transcripts, TCR beta CDR3 regions were amplified. RT-PCR in the first round (using the HTBI primer set) targeted the TCR CDR3. In TCRdb, the multiplex PCR reads were re-called with MiXCR into one record per CDR3 protein. The top ten hold around 30% of the sample, which has 250,000 or so distinct CDR3 sequences, less than 20% seen once. This chain joins TRBV6-1 and TRBJ1-5; D possibly corresponds to TRBD1 (6 bases). The specimen sequenced was blood. This TCR derives from a woman under 30 with Graves' ophthalmopathy. The CDR3 nucleotides are TGTGCCAGCAGGGGGGGGCAGGGTAGCAATCAGCCCCAGCATTTT. Residues: CASRGGQGSNQPQHF.